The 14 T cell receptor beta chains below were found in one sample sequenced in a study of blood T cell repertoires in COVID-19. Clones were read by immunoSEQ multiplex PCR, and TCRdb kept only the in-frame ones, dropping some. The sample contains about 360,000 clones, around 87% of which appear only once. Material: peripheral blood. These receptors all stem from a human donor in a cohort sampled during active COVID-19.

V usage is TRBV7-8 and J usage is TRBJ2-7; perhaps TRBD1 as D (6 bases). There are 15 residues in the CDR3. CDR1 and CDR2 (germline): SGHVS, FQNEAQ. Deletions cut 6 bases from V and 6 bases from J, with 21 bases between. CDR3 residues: CASSRSPGQSSEQYF. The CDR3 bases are TGTGCCAGCAGTCGATCGCCGGGACAATCGAGCGAGCAGTACTTC.

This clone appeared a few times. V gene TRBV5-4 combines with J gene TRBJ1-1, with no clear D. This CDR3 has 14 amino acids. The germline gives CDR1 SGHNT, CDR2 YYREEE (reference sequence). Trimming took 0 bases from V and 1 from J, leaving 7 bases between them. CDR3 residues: CASSLAEGNTEAFF. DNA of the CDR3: TGTGCCAGCAGCTTGGCGGAGGGGAACACTGAAGCTTTCTTT.

In DNA form, the CDR3 reads TGTGCCAGCTCCACCCCTTCGACAGGGTGGGCTGGGAAGCAGTACTTC. The encoded protein is CASSTPSTGWAGKQYF. The gene calls are TRBV28 and TRBJ2-7; 7 nucleotides align to TRBD1. V dropped 8 bases and J dropped 8; count of bases not matched to a gene: 21. The CDR3 is made up of 16 amino acids. Germline V gene data show CDR1 as MDHEN and CDR2 as SYDVKM. Based on the CDR3 plus reference TRBV28 and TRBJ2-7, the full variable domain is DVKVTQSSRYLVKRTGEKVFLECVQDMDHENMFWYRQDPGLGLRLIYFSYDVKMKEKGDIPEGYSVSREKKERFSLILESASTNQTSMYLCASSTPSTGWAGKQYFGPGTRLTVT.

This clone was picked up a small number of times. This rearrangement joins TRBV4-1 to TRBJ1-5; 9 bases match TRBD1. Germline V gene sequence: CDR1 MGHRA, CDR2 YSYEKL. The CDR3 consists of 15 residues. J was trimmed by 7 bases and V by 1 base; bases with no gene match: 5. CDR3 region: CASSQGQGGDQPQHF. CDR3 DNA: TGCGCCAGCAGCCAAGGACAGGGGGGCGACCAGCCCCAGCATTTT.

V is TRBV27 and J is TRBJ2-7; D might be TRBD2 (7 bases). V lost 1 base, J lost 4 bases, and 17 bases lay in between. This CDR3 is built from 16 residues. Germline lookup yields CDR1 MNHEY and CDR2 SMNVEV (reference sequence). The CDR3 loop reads CASSLLRGLTPYEQYF. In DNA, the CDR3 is TGTGCCAGCAGTTTATTGCGGGGGCTAACCCCTTACGAGCAGTACTTC.

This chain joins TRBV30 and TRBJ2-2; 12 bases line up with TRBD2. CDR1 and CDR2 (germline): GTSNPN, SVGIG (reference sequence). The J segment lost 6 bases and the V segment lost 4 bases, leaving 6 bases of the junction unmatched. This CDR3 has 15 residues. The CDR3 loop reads CAWMSLAGGPGELFF. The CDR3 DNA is TGTGCCTGGATGTCCCTAGCGGGGGGGCCCGGGGAGCTGTTTTTT.

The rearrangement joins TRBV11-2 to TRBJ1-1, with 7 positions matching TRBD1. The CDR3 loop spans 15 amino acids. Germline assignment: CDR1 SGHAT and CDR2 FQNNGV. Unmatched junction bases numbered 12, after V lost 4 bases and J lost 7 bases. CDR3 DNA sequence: TGTGCCAGCAGCTCCCTAAGGGGGCGCGATGTTGAAGCTTTCTTT. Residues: CASSSLRGRDVEAFF.

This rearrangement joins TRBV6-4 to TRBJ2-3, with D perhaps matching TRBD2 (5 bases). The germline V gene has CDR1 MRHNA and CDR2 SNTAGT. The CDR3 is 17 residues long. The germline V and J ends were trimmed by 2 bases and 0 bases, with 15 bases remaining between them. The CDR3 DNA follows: TGTGCCAGCAGTGACACCCCGGGCAGCGGTAGCACAGATACGCAGTATTTT. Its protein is CASSDTPGSGSTDTQYF.

The CDR3 sequence: CAISEGDRSNGYTF. The CDR3 bases are TGTGCCATCAGTGAGGGGGACAGGTCCAACGGCTACACCTTC. The V call is TRBV10-3, the J call TRBJ1-2; 8 bases align to TRBD1. This CDR3 region has 14 residues. CDR1 is ENHRY, CDR2 SYGVKD, per germline. Trimming took 2 bases from V and 8 from J; bases not matched to a gene: 7.

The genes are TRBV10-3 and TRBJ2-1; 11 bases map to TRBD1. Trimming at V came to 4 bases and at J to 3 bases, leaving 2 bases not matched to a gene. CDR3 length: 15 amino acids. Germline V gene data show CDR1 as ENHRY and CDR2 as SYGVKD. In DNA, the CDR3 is TGTGCCATCAGTGGGGGGACAGGGGGCTACAATGAGCAGTTCTTC. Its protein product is CAISGGTGGYNEQFF.

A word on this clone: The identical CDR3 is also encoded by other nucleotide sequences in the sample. CDR3 sequence: CASRRLAGTGELFF. CDR3 bases: TGTGCCAGCCGGCGACTAGCGGGGACCGGGGAGCTGTTTTTT. The chain joins TRBV9 to TRBJ2-2; 11 nucleotides align to TRBD2. CDR1 and CDR2 (germline): SGDLS, YYNGEE. Trimming removed 7 bases from V and 5 bases from J; junction bases left unmatched: 4. The length of the CDR3 is 14 residues.

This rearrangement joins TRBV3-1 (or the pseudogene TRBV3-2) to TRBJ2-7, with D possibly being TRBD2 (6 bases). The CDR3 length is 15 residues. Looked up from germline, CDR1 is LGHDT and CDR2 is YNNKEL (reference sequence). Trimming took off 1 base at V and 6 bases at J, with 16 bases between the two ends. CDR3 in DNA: TGTGCCAGCAGCCAAGCTCTGGGTGGAGGGGCCGAGCAGTACTTC. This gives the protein CASSQALGGGAEQYF.

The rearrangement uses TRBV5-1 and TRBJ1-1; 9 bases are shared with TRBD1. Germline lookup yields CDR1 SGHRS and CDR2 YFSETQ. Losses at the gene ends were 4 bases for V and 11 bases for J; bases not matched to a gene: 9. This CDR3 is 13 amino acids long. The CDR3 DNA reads TGCGCCAGCAGCATACAGGGGGCAGGTACGGCTTTCTTT. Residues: CASSIQGAGTAFF.

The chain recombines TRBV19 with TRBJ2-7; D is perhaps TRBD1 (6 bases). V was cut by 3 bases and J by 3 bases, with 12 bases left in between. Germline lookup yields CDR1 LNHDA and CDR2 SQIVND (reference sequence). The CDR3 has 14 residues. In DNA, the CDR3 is TGTGCCAGTAGTATCCAGGGGAATAGCTACGAGCAGTACTTC. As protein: CASSIQGNSYEQYF.